A single sample gave rise to the 9 T cell receptor beta chains below, sequenced in a study of cytomegalovirus exposure and HLA in healthy donors. Primers for the PCR totalled 60 Vbeta and 13 Jbeta. Some clones are missing from TCRdb's copy, which holds only in-frame ones; the method was immunoSEQ multiplex PCR. This table has 60,000 to 85,000 clones, around 82% appearing once. Sequenced material: PBMCs. The receptor set was obtained from a man between 35 and 55 years old in good health and CMV-seronegative.

The chain joins TRBV30 to TRBJ1-1; D is uncertain. CDR3 length equals 13 residues. Germline lookup yields CDR1 GTSNPN and CDR2 SVGIG (reference sequence). V lost 4 bases and J 0 bases, leaving 9 bases between the germline ends. The CDR3 DNA is TGTGCCTGGATGAGAACCATGAACACTGAAGCTTTCTTT. Protein product: CAWMRTMNTEAFF.

The chain combines TRBV2 with TRBJ2-5; 9 positions agree with TRBD2. This CDR3 is built from 14 residues. The V gene end was trimmed by 8 bases and the J gene end by 5 bases; junction bases not matched to a gene: 9. Germline V gives CDR1 SNHLY, CDR2 FYNNEI. This chain's CDR3 is CASLGGLALETQYF. In nucleotides, the CDR3 is TGTGCCAGCCTGGGGGGACTAGCTCTCGAGACCCAGTACTTC.

CDR3 DNA sequence: TGCAGCGTTGAAGATCCGGGGATCGTCAATGAGCAGTTCTTC. Amino acid sequence: CSVEDPGIVNEQFF. The V gene is TRBV29-1, the J gene TRBJ2-1, with a tentative D call TRBD2 (5 bases). V gave up 0 bases and J gave up 6 bases, with 12 bases separating them. CDR1 SQVTM and CDR2 ANQGSEA come from the germline V gene. CDR3 length equals 14 residues.

This chain joins TRBV7-8 and TRBJ1-6; D ambiguous. The ends were cut back, 2 bases at V and 14 bases at J, with 10 bases in the middle. Germline CDR1 reads SGHVS; CDR2 reads FQNEAQ. This CDR3 contains 12 residues. CDR3 loop: CASSLFLEALHF. The DNA for the CDR3 is TGTGCCAGCAGCTTATTTCTGGAGGCCCTCCACTTT.

The rearrangement uses TRBV5-5 and TRBJ1-3; possible D gene TRBD1, 5 bases. The CDR3 sequence is 16 residues long. The germline V and J ends were trimmed by 0 bases and 4 bases, with 14 bases remaining between them. Germline CDR1 SGHKS, CDR2 YYEKEE (reference sequence). The CDR3 region is CASSLGPGMEGNTIYF. The CDR3 nucleotides are TGTGCCAGCAGCTTGGGTCCAGGGATGGAGGGAAACACCATATATTTT.

This clone appeared a few times. The chain combines TRBV30 with TRBJ1-5; D perhaps matches TRBD1 (6 bases). The germline V and J ends were trimmed by 2 bases and 4 bases, with 15 bases remaining between them. The CDR3 extends over 15 amino acids. CDR1 and CDR2 (germline): GTSNPN, SVGIG (reference sequence). CDR3 sequence reads: CAWSPPGTLNQPQHF. CDR3 coding DNA: TGTGCCTGGAGTCCGCCCGGGACACTTAATCAGCCCCAGCATTTT.

The genes are TRBV15 and TRBJ2-5; TRBD1 might be the D (5 bases). Trimming removed 3 bases from V and 2 bases from J, with 10 bases in between. This CDR3 region has 14 residues. Germline V CDR1 and CDR2: LNHNV, YYDKDF (reference sequence). DNA for the CDR3: TGTGCCACCAGCAGCAGACAGTTACAAGAGACCCAGTACTTC. As protein: CATSSRQLQETQYF.

Remarks on this clone: Mismatch with germline at one junction end may stem from a read error. This chain links TRBV27 with TRBJ1-2, with 7 bases fitting TRBD1. The CDR3 extends over 15 amino acids. In germline, CDR1 is MNHEY, CDR2 SMNVEV (reference sequence). The CDR3 sequence is CASSPTGVASYGYPF. In nucleotides, the CDR3 is TGTGCCAGCAGCCCAACAGGGGTAGCTAGCTATGGCTACCCCTTC.

The V call is TRBV6-5, the J call TRBJ1-5; 7 nucleotides line up with TRBD1. Germline values: CDR1 MNHEY, CDR2 SVGAGI. Trimming at V came to 8 bases and at J to 2 bases, leaving 9 bases not matched to a gene. CDR3 length: 15 residues. CDR3 amino acids: CASCLFQGGNQPQHF. The CDR3 DNA sequence: TGTGCCAGCTGCTTATTCCAGGGGGGCAATCAGCCCCAGCATTTT.